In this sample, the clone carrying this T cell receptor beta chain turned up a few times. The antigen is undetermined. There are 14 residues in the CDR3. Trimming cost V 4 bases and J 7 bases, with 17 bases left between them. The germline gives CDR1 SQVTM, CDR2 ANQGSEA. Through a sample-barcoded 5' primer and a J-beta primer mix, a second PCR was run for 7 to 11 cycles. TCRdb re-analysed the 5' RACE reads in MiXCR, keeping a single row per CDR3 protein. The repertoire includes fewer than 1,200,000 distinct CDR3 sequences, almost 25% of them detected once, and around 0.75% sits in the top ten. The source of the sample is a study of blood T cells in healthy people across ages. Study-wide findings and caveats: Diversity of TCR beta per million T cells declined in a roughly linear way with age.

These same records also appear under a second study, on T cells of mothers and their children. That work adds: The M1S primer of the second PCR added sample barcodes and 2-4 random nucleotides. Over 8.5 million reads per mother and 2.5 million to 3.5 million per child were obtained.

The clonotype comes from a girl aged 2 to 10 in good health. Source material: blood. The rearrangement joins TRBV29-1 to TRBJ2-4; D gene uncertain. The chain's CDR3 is CSVGPIDDANIQYF. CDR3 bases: TGCAGCGTTGGACCGATCGACGACGCGAACATTCAGTACTTC.